This paragraph covers one T cell receptor beta chain sequence. The CDR3 spans 14 residues. Germline V gene lookup returns CDR1 SGHRS and CDR2 YFSETQ. The ends lost 2 bases at V and 6 bases at J; junction bases unmatched: 4. This record belongs to a study of blood T cell repertoires in COVID-19. Profiling relied on immunoSEQ multiplex PCR, and the TCRdb table lists in-frame clones only, not all of them. The sample consists of 250,000 to 350,000 clones, approximately 88% of them appearing once. V and J are TRBV5-1 and TRBJ2-3; TRBD2 matches at 9 bases. The TCR originated in a human donor with COVID-19, enrolled during active disease. The donor label of this sample is uncertain. The specimen was peripheral blood. The DNA of the CDR3 is TGCGCCAGCAGCTTCCAGCGGGAGGAGGATACGCAGTATTTT. Translating it yields CASSFQREEDTQYF.